The 15 T cell receptor beta chains below come from one sample, sequenced in a study of blood T cell repertoires in COVID-19. The data were produced by immunoSEQ multiplex PCR, yet TCRdb's version contains in-frame clones alone and is incomplete. The table lists approximately 280,000 clones, roughly 88% of them singletons. Sequences were obtained from peripheral blood. All receptors derive from a woman aged 65 to 85 with acute or convalescent COVID-19.

The chain combines TRBV27 with TRBJ1-1, with 8 bases fitting TRBD1. The ends lost 9 bases at V and 4 bases at J; junction bases unmatched: 7. The CDR3 spans 13 residues. Germline assignment: CDR1 MNHEY and CDR2 SMNVEV (reference sequence). In DNA, the CDR3 is TGTGCCAGTTCCGGGACAGGAGTCACTGAAGCTTTCTTT. It yields the protein CASSGTGVTEAFF.

The chain carries TRBV5-1 and TRBJ1-3, with D unresolved. This CDR3 comprises 14 residues. CDR1 is SGHRS, CDR2 YFSETQ, per germline. V lost 0 bases and J 2 bases, leaving 6 bases between the germline ends. CDR3 nucleotide sequence: TGCGCCAGCAGCTTGGGAGACACTGGAAACACCATATATTTT. It specifies CASSLGDTGNTIYF.

The rearrangement joins TRBV5-1 to TRBJ2-1, with TRBD2 matching 10 bases. The CDR3 has 15 residues. CDR1 is SGHRS, CDR2 YFSETQ, per germline. Losses at the gene ends were 4 bases for V and 10 bases for J; bases not matched to a gene: 11. CDR3 protein: CASSAASGGAGEQFF. CDR3 bases: TGCGCCAGCAGCGCAGCCAGCGGGGGGGCTGGGGAGCAGTTCTTC.

This CDR3 reads CASSPRGYTKNIQYF. For the CDR3, the DNA is TGTGCCAGCAGCCCCCGAGGGTATACCAAAAACATTCAGTACTTC. This chain joins TRBV7-2 and TRBJ2-4; possible D gene TRBD2, 5 bases. The CDR3 covers 15 residues. V gave up 5 bases and J gave up 2 bases, with 13 bases separating them. The V gene's germline CDR1 is SGHTA and CDR2 FQGNSA.

The J gene is TRBJ1-5, the V gene TRBV7-8; TRBD1 matches 7 bases. The germline V gene encodes CDR1 SGHVS and CDR2 FQNEAQ. The trim removed 5 bases at V and 1 base at J, leaving 5 bases unmatched. This CDR3 is built from 15 residues. This chain's CDR3 is CASSPDRVSNQPQHF. The CDR3 DNA reads TGTGCCAGCAGCCCCGACAGGGTAAGCAATCAGCCCCAGCATTTT.

The chain recombines TRBV19 with TRBJ1-2, with TRBD1 as a possible D gene (6 bases). The ends were cut back, 9 bases at V and 8 bases at J, with 25 bases in the middle. The CDR3 has 15 residues. Germline V gene data show CDR1 as LNHDA and CDR2 as SQIVND (reference sequence). The CDR3 bases are TGTGCCAGCGGCGATACTTCACAGGGAATGGGCGGCTACACCTTC. This encodes CASGDTSQGMGGYTF.

This clone appeared a single time. The chain has TRBV3-1 (or the pseudogene TRBV3-2) and TRBJ2-7; 7 bases map to TRBD2. CDR3 length: 15 amino acids. CDR1 is LGHDT, CDR2 YNNKEL, per germline (reference sequence). V dropped 4 bases and J dropped 2; count of bases not matched to a gene: 8. Here the CDR3 DNA reads TGTGCCAGCAGCCTCGAGCGGGGCCAAGCCTACGAGCAGTACTTC. Amino acids: CASSLERGQAYEQYF.

The rearrangement links TRBV7-9 to TRBJ1-5; D may be TRBD1 (6 bases). The V end was cut by 1 base, the J end by 5 bases, with 15 bases between. The CDR3 spans 16 residues. Germline loops: CDR1 SEHNR, CDR2 FQNEAQ (reference sequence). The CDR3 protein is CASSLGGPGRDQPQHF. The CDR3 region has the DNA TGTGCCAGCAGCTTAGGGGGGCCGGGTAGGGATCAGCCCCAGCATTTT.

The chain combines TRBV6-5 with TRBJ2-7; 11 nucleotides line up with TRBD2. Germline V CDR1 and CDR2: MNHEY, SVGAGI. Unmatched junction bases numbered 7, after V lost 6 bases and J lost 3 bases. The CDR3 length is 15 residues. CDR3 sequence (DNA): TGTGCCAGCAGGGGGCTAGCGGGGGGCCTCTACGAGCAGTACTTC. It is translated as CASRGLAGGLYEQYF.

The V call is TRBV30, the J call TRBJ1-2, with D possibly TRBD1 on 6 matching bases. Germline assignment: CDR1 GTSNPN and CDR2 SVGIG (reference sequence). This CDR3 spans 14 amino acids. Trimming took off 0 bases at V and 4 bases at J, with 12 bases between the two ends. The CDR3 DNA reads TGTGCCTGGAGTGTCAGGCAGGGGTCCTATGGCTACACCTTC. Protein sequence: CAWSVRQGSYGYTF.

This clone was recorded only once. The chain has TRBV7-9 and TRBJ2-1; tentative D call: TRBD2 (7 bases). The CDR3 sequence is 16 residues long. Germline V gene sequence: CDR1 SEHNR, CDR2 FQNEAQ (reference sequence). Trimming removed 5 bases at V and 4 bases at J, with 18 bases between. CDR3 sequence: CASSPRGGLLYNEQFF. The CDR3 DNA is TGTGCCAGCAGCCCCCGAGGGGGACTACTTTACAATGAGCAGTTCTTC.

J is TRBJ1-4 and V is TRBV5-4; D ambiguous. CDR1 SGHNT and CDR2 YYREEE come from the germline V gene (reference sequence). The V gene lost 0 bases and the J gene lost 5 bases, with 8 bases spanning the gap. CDR3 length: 14 residues. This chain's CDR3 is CASSLGPGNEKLFF. As DNA, the CDR3 is TGTGCCAGCAGCTTGGGTCCAGGAAATGAAAAACTGTTTTTT.

V is TRBV25-1 and J is TRBJ1-1; the match to TRBD1 covers 8 bases. The length of the CDR3 is 13 residues. From germline, CDR1 is MGHDK and CDR2 SYGVNS. V lost 7 bases, J lost 5 bases, and 6 bases stayed unmatched. The CDR3 coding sequence is TGTGCCAGCATTAGACAGGGGTGGACTGAAGCTTTCTTT. Its translation: CASIRQGWTEAFF. The full variable domain, its missing parts supplied by reference TRBV25-1 and TRBJ1-1, is EADIYQTPRYLVIGTGKKITLECSQTMGHDKMYWYQQDPGMELHLIHYSYGVNSTEKGDLSSESTVSRIRTEHFPLTLESARPSHTSQYLCASIRQGWTEAFFGQGTRLTVV.

V gene TRBV6-5 combines with J gene TRBJ1-1, with a possible D match to TRBD1 (6 bases). With 6 bases removed from V and 0 bases from J, the gap between germline ends came to 14 bases. Germline V gene sequence: CDR1 MNHEY, CDR2 SVGAGI. The CDR3 extends over 15 amino acids. CDR3 in DNA: TGTGCCAGCAGGACTTGGACAGTTATGAACACTGAAGCTTTCTTT. Its translation: CASRTWTVMNTEAFF.

This sequence joins TRBV3-1 (or the pseudogene TRBV3-2) and TRBJ2-7, with 7 nucleotides matching TRBD1. Germline V gives CDR1 LGHDT, CDR2 YNNKEL (reference sequence). The CDR3 loop spans 15 amino acids. Losses at the gene ends were 1 base for V and 0 bases for J; bases not matched to a gene: 3. CDR3 in amino acids: CASSQVQGPSYEQYF. In nucleotides, the CDR3 is TGTGCCAGCAGCCAAGTACAGGGGCCCTCCTACGAGCAGTACTTC.